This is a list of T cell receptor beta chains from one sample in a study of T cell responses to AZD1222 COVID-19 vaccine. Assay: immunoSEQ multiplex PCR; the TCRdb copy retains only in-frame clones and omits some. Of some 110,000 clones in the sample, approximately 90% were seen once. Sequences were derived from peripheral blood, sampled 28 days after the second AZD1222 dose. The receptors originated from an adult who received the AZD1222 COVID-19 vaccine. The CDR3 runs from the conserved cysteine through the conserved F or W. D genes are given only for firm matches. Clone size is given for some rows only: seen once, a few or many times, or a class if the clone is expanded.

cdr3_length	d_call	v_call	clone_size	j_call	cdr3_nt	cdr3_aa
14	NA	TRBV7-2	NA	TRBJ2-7	TGTGCCAGCAGCTGGGACACCCGCTCCTACGAGCAGTACTTC	CASSWDTRSYEQYF
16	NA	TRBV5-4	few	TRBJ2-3	TGTGCCAGCAGCTTGACCCCGGACGAATCCACAGATACGCAGTATTTT	CASSLTPDESTDTQYF
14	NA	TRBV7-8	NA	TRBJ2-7	TGTGCCAGCAGCTTAGAGAATGTCGGCGTCGAGCAGTACTTC	CASSLENVGVEQYF
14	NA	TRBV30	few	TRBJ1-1	TGTGCCTGGAGTGTACCGGGGACCACTTATGAAGCTTTCTTT	CAWSVPGTTYEAFF
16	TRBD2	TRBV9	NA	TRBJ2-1	TGTGCCAGCAGCGTAGAGGGAGCGGGAGGCTACAATGAGCAGTTCTTC	CASSVEGAGGYNEQFF
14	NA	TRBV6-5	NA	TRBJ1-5	TGTGCCAGCAGCGCGGCAGGGAACAATCAGCCCCAGCATTTT	CASSAAGNNQPQHF
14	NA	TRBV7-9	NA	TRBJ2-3	TGTGCCAGCAGCCCCCCGGGGAGGCCAGATACGCAGTATTTT	CASSPPGRPDTQYF
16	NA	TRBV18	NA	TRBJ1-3	TGTGCCAGCTCACCCTCCGGGCAGCGTACTGGAAACACCATATATTTT	CASSPSGQRTGNTIYF
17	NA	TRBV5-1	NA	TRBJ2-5	TGCGCCAGCAGCTTGCTGCGAGGGGGAGGGCATTTGGAGACCCAGTACTTC	CASSLLRGGGHLETQYF
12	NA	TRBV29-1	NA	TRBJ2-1	TGCAGCGTGAACGGAAACTACAATGAGCAGTTCTTC	CSVNGNYNEQFF